This TCR beta chain derives from a study of T cells after yellow fever vaccination. Study observations and caveats: At 95% to 96% for CD4 and about 91% for CD8, most primary-vaccination clones showed up again after the booster. Peaking on day 5 versus 15, the secondary response was faster but weaker.

This clonotype was observed at least ten times. Its antigen is as yet unknown. Template-switching 5'RACE yielded the TCR cDNA; a universal primer site and UMIs were added in the process. Using its own MiXCR run on the 5' RACE reads, TCRdb lists one record per CDR3 protein. The sample shows some 290,000 distinct CDR3 sequences, approximately 11% of them seen only once. V lost 5 bases to trimming and J lost 9 bases; unmatched junction nucleotides: 15. In germline, CDR1 is SGHTA, CDR2 FQGNSA. The CDR3 extends over 16 amino acids. Sequenced here: CD4+ T cells sorted from PBMCs, sampled 45 days after the yellow fever booster vaccination. The origin of this receptor is a man between 18 and 35 years old who received the YFV17D yellow fever vaccine. This rearrangement joins TRBV7-2 to TRBJ2-3; TRBD2 agrees at 9 bases. The DNA of the CDR3 is TGTGCCAGCAGCCCCCAAGCGGGGGGCCTTGCGGGCACGCAGTATTTT. It yields the protein CASSPQAGGLAGTQYF.